Following are 30 T cell receptor beta chains from one sample sequenced in a study of cytomegalovirus exposure and HLA in healthy donors (dated 2017 in TCRdb). Library preparation used the immunoSEQ multiplex PCR assay. In TCRdb, the immuneACCESS table is reduced to in-frame sequences with V and J assigned. These tables do not hold every clone; where another copy was compared, an unresolved V gene accounts for under half, and the others remain unexplained. The sample table contains over 200,000 clones; only one count was recorded for roughly 85% of them. The ten most abundant clones make up about 6% of the sample. The material sequenced was PBMCs. The origin of the receptors is a woman younger than 30 in good health and CMV-seronegative.

The J gene is TRBJ2-5, the V gene TRBV5-1; tentatively, D is TRBD2 (5 bases). The CDR3 contains 14 residues. Between the trimmed V and J ends, which lost 4 bases and 1 base, there was a span of 11 bases. Germline-derived CDR1 and CDR2 are SGHRS and YFSETQ. CDR3 residues: CASSLSGLQETQYF. Here the CDR3 DNA reads TGCGCCAGCAGCCTGAGCGGACTCCAAGAGACCCAGTACTTC.

This clone was counted a single time. The rearrangement joins TRBV5-4 to TRBJ2-7; 7 nucleotides line up with TRBD1. Germline V lookup: CDR1 SGHNT, CDR2 YYREEE (reference sequence). The trim removed 3 bases at V and 3 bases at J, leaving 6 bases unmatched. The CDR3 extends over 14 amino acids. The CDR3 DNA is TGTGCCAGCAGCTCTAGACAGGGAAGCTACGAGCAGTACTTC. Protein sequence: CASSSRQGSYEQYF.

The chain links TRBV27 to TRBJ2-1, with D possibly called TRBD1 or TRBD2 (7 bases each). Per germline, CDR1 MNHEY and CDR2 SMNVEV (reference sequence). The CDR3 runs 16 residues. V was clipped by 0 bases and J by 4 bases, with 13 bases between them. In nucleotides, the CDR3 is TGTGCCAGCAGTTTATCGTCCCAGGGGGGGTACAATGAGCAGTTCTTC. It specifies CASSLSSQGGYNEQFF.

The chain carries TRBV27 and TRBJ1-5, with D tentatively TRBD1 (6 bases). CDR1 is MNHEY, CDR2 SMNVEV, per germline (reference sequence). V lost 8 bases, J lost 0 bases, and 17 bases lay in between. The CDR3 covers 16 residues. The CDR3 here is CASGGGSHYSNQPQHF. In nucleotides, the CDR3 is TGTGCCAGCGGGGGCGGATCCCATTATAGCAATCAGCCCCAGCATTTT.

This clone was counted between two and nine times. The J gene is TRBJ2-1, the V gene TRBV11-2; a weak D match, TRBD2 (5 bases). The CDR3 is made up of 17 amino acids. Germline V lookup: CDR1 SGHAT, CDR2 FQNNGV. V was clipped by 5 bases and J by 0 bases, with 17 bases between them. The CDR3 is CASSPGRGGSSYNEQFF. As DNA, the CDR3 is TGTGCCAGCAGCCCCGGCCGGGGTGGGAGCTCCTACAATGAGCAGTTCTTC.

The chain has TRBV7-2 and TRBJ2-7, with a possible D match to TRBD1 (5 bases). Trimming left V 5 bases short and J 3 bases short, with 20 bases between. This CDR3 is 16 amino acids long. CDR1 SGHTA and CDR2 FQGNSA come from the germline V gene. The CDR3 protein is CASSLSWGSPYYEQYF. The CDR3 nucleotides read TGTGCCAGCAGCCTAAGCTGGGGCTCTCCTTACTACGAGCAGTACTTC.

The count of this clone is one. V is TRBV30 and J is TRBJ2-5; perhaps TRBD2 as D (6 bases). Trimming shortened V by 3 bases and J by 7 bases, and 9 bases separated the two germline ends. CDR1 GTSNPN and CDR2 SVGIG come from the germline V gene (reference sequence). This CDR3 has 11 residues. Here the CDR3 reads CAWRMGGTQYF. The CDR3 DNA reads as TGTGCCTGGAGGATGGGAGGGACCCAGTACTTC.

The chain carries TRBV7-8 and TRBJ2-7, with 7 bases fitting TRBD2. Germline V gene sequence: CDR1 SGHVS, CDR2 FQNEAQ. V gave up 5 bases and J gave up 5 bases; unmatched junction bases: 9. This CDR3 comprises 14 residues. This CDR3 reads CASSNTGRTNEQYF. CDR3 bases: TGTGCCAGCAGCAACACCGGGAGGACAAACGAGCAGTACTTC.

V and J are TRBV28 and TRBJ2-3, with 8 nucleotides matching TRBD1. V lost 5 bases and J lost 5; bases outside the gene matches: 6. From germline, CDR1 is MDHEN and CDR2 SYDVKM. The CDR3 runs 14 residues. Written as DNA, the CDR3 is TGTGCCAGCAGTCGGCAGGGGGCTGTAGATACGCAGTATTTT. Encoded protein: CASSRQGAVDTQYF.

The genes are TRBV27 and TRBJ1-3; D remains unclear. Germline CDR1 is MNHEY and CDR2 is SMNVEV (reference sequence). The V end lost 5 bases, the J end lost 4 bases, and 15 bases lay between the germline ends. The CDR3 runs 15 residues. CDR3 sequence: CASSAAGLEGNTIYF. The CDR3, as DNA: TGTGCCAGCAGTGCCGCCGGGTTGGAGGGAAACACCATATATTTT.

J is TRBJ1-2 and V is TRBV2, with TRBD1 matching over 9 bases. The CDR3 has 13 amino acids. Germline CDR1 and CDR2: SNHLY and FYNNEI. Trimming cost V 9 bases and J 6 bases; bases outside gene matches: 8. The CDR3 sequence is CARLGQGFNGYTF. CDR3 sequence (DNA): TGTGCCAGACTCGGACAGGGGTTTAATGGCTACACCTTC.

This clone came up a few times. CDR3 amino acids: CASSSREAAFF. The CDR3 DNA reads as TGTGCCAGCAGCTCACGGGAAGCGGCTTTCTTT. This chain uses TRBV5-6 with TRBJ1-1; D unclear. Deletions cut 3 bases from V and 11 bases from J, with 11 bases between. CDR3 length equals 11 residues. Germline-derived CDR1 and CDR2 are SGHDT and YYEEEE.

This sequence joins TRBV5-1 and TRBJ1-1, with D tentatively TRBD1 (5 bases). Trimming removed 4 bases from V and 0 bases from J, with 16 bases in between. Germline CDR1 reads SGHRS; CDR2 reads YFSETQ. The length of the CDR3 is 16 residues. The CDR3 DNA follows: TGCGCCAGCAGCCCACAACCAGGGAGCATGAACACTGAAGCTTTCTTT. The encoded protein is CASSPQPGSMNTEAFF.

This clone appeared a few times. The chain has TRBV4-1 and TRBJ2-2; TRBD2 might be the D (5 bases). This CDR3 has 14 residues. CDR1 and CDR2 from the germline V gene are MGHRA and YSYEKL. V was pared by 6 bases and J by 6 bases, with 14 bases between. The CDR3 reads CASRPDPRAGELFF. The CDR3 region has the DNA TGCGCCAGCAGACCTGACCCGCGGGCCGGGGAGCTGTTTTTT.

The chain has TRBV27 and TRBJ2-1; 8 bases line up with TRBD2. Germline CDR1 and CDR2: MNHEY and SMNVEV (reference sequence). The ends lost 1 base at V and 0 bases at J; junction bases unmatched: 2. CDR3 length: 16 amino acids. The CDR3 coding sequence is TGTGCCAGCAGTTTATGGGGGACTAGCTCCTACAATGAGCAGTTCTTC. This sequence encodes CASSLWGTSSYNEQFF.

The chain combines TRBV6-6 with TRBJ1-2; no clear D. The CDR3 is 13 residues long. Trimming removed 3 bases from V and 0 bases from J, with 5 bases in between. The germline CDR1 and CDR2 sequences are MNHNY and SVGAGI (reference sequence). DNA of the CDR3: TGTGCCAGCAGTTATATCCCTAACTATGGCTACACCTTC. This encodes CASSYIPNYGYTF.

CDR3 bases: TGTGCCAGCAGTTCAGAAGCGGGAGGTTCCGATACGCAGTATTTT. Protein: CASSSEAGGSDTQYF. This rearrangement joins TRBV28 to TRBJ2-3, with 9 bases aligning to TRBD2. This CDR3 region has 15 residues. The germline CDR1 and CDR2 sequences are MDHEN and SYDVKM. V gave up 4 bases and J gave up 6 bases; unmatched junction bases: 8.

The chain couples TRBV30 to TRBJ2-7; TRBD2 agrees at 7 bases. The V gene's germline CDR1 is GTSNPN and CDR2 SVGIG (reference sequence). With 8 bases clipped from V and 4 bases from J, the junction kept 14 bases outside the gene matches. This CDR3 is built from 14 residues. The CDR3 sequence is CALLGGSGRYEQYF. The DNA of the CDR3 is TGTGCCCTTTTGGGCGGGAGCGGTCGTTACGAGCAGTACTTC.

This chain links TRBV29-1 with TRBJ2-1; 11 nucleotides agree with TRBD2. The CDR3 length is 14 residues. Germline CDR1 is SQVTM and CDR2 is ANQGSEA. Trimming at V came to 5 bases and at J to 8 bases, leaving 8 bases not matched to a gene. The CDR3: CSVLTSGRTDEQFF. The CDR3, as DNA: TGCAGCGTTTTAACTAGCGGGAGAACGGATGAGCAGTTCTTC.

V is TRBV1 and J is TRBJ2-1; the tabulated D call, TRBD2, remains unverified against the DNA. TRBV1 is given as a pseudogene. The CDR3 length is 18 residues. This CDR3 is CTSPSQVDSVTSYNEQFF. The CDR3 DNA reads as TGCACCAGCCCCTCCCAGGTGGATAGCGTGACCTCCTACAATGAGCAGTTCTTC.

The chain carries TRBV18 and TRBJ2-2, with D unclear. The length of the CDR3 is 14 residues. Germline CDR1 KGHSH, CDR2 LQKENI. V gave up 4 bases and J gave up 4 bases, with 10 bases separating them. The chain's CDR3 is CASSLSDGTGELFF. The CDR3 coding sequence is TGTGCCAGCTCACTGTCGGACGGCACCGGGGAGCTGTTTTTT. Using reference TRBV18 and TRBJ2-2 for the parts outside the CDR3, the full variable domain is NAGVMQNPRHLVRRRGQEARLRCSPMKGHSHVYWYRQLPEEGLKFMVYLQKENIIDESGMPKERFSAEFPKEGPSILRIQQVVRGDSAAYFCASSLSDGTGELFFGEGSRLTVL.

This chain joins TRBV7-3 and TRBJ2-1; D remains unclear. Looked up from germline, CDR1 is SGHTA and CDR2 is FQGTGA. V was trimmed by 0 bases and J by 5 bases, leaving 5 bases between them. This CDR3 spans 13 amino acids. In nucleotides, the CDR3 is TGTGCCAGCAGCTTAACGGCGAACAATGAGCAGTTCTTC. This sequence encodes CASSLTANNEQFF.

This chain joins TRBV7-8 and TRBJ2-3; D assignment may be TRBD1 or TRBD2 (5 bases each). Germline CDR1 SGHVS, CDR2 FQNEAQ. V was pared by 5 bases and J by 2 bases, with 14 bases between. The length of the CDR3 is 15 residues. The CDR3 is CASSPRDRLTDTQYF. The CDR3 coding sequence is TGTGCCAGCAGCCCGAGGGACCGACTCACAGATACGCAGTATTTT.

The chain recombines TRBV7-9 with TRBJ2-7; D possibly uses TRBD1 or TRBD2 (6 bases each). V gave up 0 bases and J gave up 2 bases, with 20 bases separating them. Germline lookup yields CDR1 SEHNR and CDR2 FQNEAQ (reference sequence). The CDR3 sequence is 18 residues long. As DNA, the CDR3 is TGTGCCAGCAGCTTAGCTATTTTGGGGGGCAGCCCGACCTACGAGCAGTACTTC. Its translation: CASSLAILGGSPTYEQYF.

Details on this clone: This CDR3 is also generated by other DNA sequences in the sample. The chain is built from TRBV30 and TRBJ1-5; D might be TRBD1 (6 bases). The CDR3 is 13 residues long. V lost 0 bases, J lost 4 bases, and 7 bases lay in between. Germline CDR1 and CDR2: GTSNPN and SVGIG (reference sequence). CDR3 DNA sequence: TGTGCCTGGAGTGTAAGGGGGAATCAGCCCCAGCATTTT. Amino acids: CAWSVRGNQPQHF. The full variable domain, in which reference TRBV30 and TRBJ1-5 provide the parts outside the CDR3, is SQTIHQWPATLVQPVGSPLSLECTVEGTSNPNLYWYRQAAGRGLQLLFYSVGIGQISSEVPQNLSASRPQDRQFILSSKKLLLSDSGFYLCAWSVRGNQPQHFGDGTRLSIL.

The V call is TRBV28, the J call TRBJ2-7; D may be TRBD2 (7 bases). The germline V gene encodes CDR1 MDHEN and CDR2 SYDVKM. The CDR3 consists of 14 residues. Trimming removed 6 bases from V and 2 bases from J, with 14 bases in between. Here the CDR3 reads CASRRGRAAYEQYF. CDR3 coding DNA: TGTGCCAGCAGGAGGGGGAGGGCTGCCTACGAGCAGTACTTC.

DNA of the CDR3: TGCGCCAGCAGCCCCATCCCTGGCCGGGGGACAGATACGCAGTATTTT. Its protein is CASSPIPGRGTDTQYF. The chain joins TRBV5-1 to TRBJ2-3; tentatively, D is TRBD2 (6 bases). CDR1 is SGHRS, CDR2 YFSETQ, per germline. The CDR3 sequence is 16 residues long. Trimming pared 4 bases from V and 3 bases from J, leaving 18 bases between.

The chain uses TRBV27 and TRBJ1-2; 7 bases fit TRBD1. Germline assignment: CDR1 MNHEY and CDR2 SMNVEV (reference sequence). The V and J ends lost 5 bases and 5 bases, in that order; junction bases with no gene match: 11. The CDR3 covers 15 residues. The CDR3 loop is CASSPQGGLLYGYTF. The CDR3 DNA follows: TGTGCCAGCAGTCCGCAGGGGGGACTATTGTATGGCTACACCTTC.

A single count supports this clone. The rearrangement links TRBV5-1 to TRBJ1-5; TRBD1 might be the D (5 bases). The CDR3 runs 14 residues. The germline V gene encodes CDR1 SGHRS and CDR2 YFSETQ. Trimming removed 4 bases at V and 2 bases at J, with 10 bases between. The DNA for the CDR3 is TGCGCCAGCAGCGTGGACACAGGCAATCAGCCCCAGCATTTT. Translation: CASSVDTGNQPQHF.

V and J are TRBV27 and TRBJ2-1; 7 positions agree with TRBD1. V was clipped by 2 bases and J by 9 bases; unmatched bases: 7. The CDR3 loop spans 14 amino acids. Germline CDR1 MNHEY, CDR2 SMNVEV (reference sequence). This CDR3 reads CASSLGTAPAEQFF. The CDR3 DNA sequence: TGTGCCAGCAGTTTAGGGACAGCTCCTGCTGAGCAGTTCTTC.